Listed below are T cell receptor beta chains from one sample, sequenced in a study of blood T cell repertoires in COVID-19. Measured with immunoSEQ multiplex PCR; TCRdb has only the in-frame clones, and not every one. The data hold 150,000 or so clones, with over 75% observed a single time. The sequenced sample consisted of peripheral blood. The receptors shown here come from a man between 18 and 35 years old with COVID-19, enrolled during active disease. Each CDR3 is given with its conserved first and last residue. The D gene is left open where the match is weak. Clone size appears in some rows only: once, few, many, or a class for an expanded clone.

few,TRBJ2-7,.,TRBV12-3/TRBV12-4,CASSLVTAGEQYF,TGTGCCAGCAGTTTGGTGACGGCGGGCGAGCAGTACTTC
.,TRBJ2-7,TRBD2,TRBV28,CASSWASGVSYEQYF,TGTGCCAGCAGTTGGGCTAGCGGGGTGTCCTACGAGCAGTACTTC
.,TRBJ1-4,.,TRBV9,CASSPPPVGEGEKLFF,TGTGCCAGCAGCCCACCCCCAGTAGGGGAGGGGGAAAAACTGTTTTTT
.,TRBJ2-7,.,TRBV5-4,CASSLVTRQRWYF,TGTGCCAGCAGCTTGGTAACCCGACAGCGCTGGTACTTC
.,TRBJ1-5,.,TRBV7-2,CASSLVAGMGQPQHF,TGTGCCAGCAGCTTAGTCGCAGGGATGGGTCAGCCCCAGCATTTT
.,TRBJ1-1,.,TRBV2,CASSEGRYRAEAFF,TGTGCCAGCAGTGAAGGCCGGTACAGGGCTGAAGCTTTCTTT
.,TRBJ2-1,TRBD1,TRBV11-3,CASSLSAGGHNEQFF,TGTGCCAGCAGCTTAAGTGCAGGGGGCCACAATGAGCAGTTCTTC
.,TRBJ1-1,.,TRBV13,CASSSWTANTEAFF,TGTGCCAGCAGCTCCTGGACAGCGAACACTGAAGCTTTCTTT
.,TRBJ2-2,.,TRBV19,CASSARSGTHKITGELFF,TGTGCCAGTAGTGCTCGATCCGGGACTCATAAGATAACCGGGGAGCTGTTTTTT
.,TRBJ2-1,.,TRBV28,CASTLRAASYNEQFF,TGTGCCAGCACTCTCCGAGCGGCCTCCTACAATGAGCAGTTCTTC
once,TRBJ2-3,TRBD1,TRBV27,CASSLTGGTYTDTQYF,TGTGCCAGCAGCCTAACAGGGGGGACGTACACAGATACGCAGTATTTT
once,TRBJ2-5,TRBD2,TRBV7-4,CASSLGGTSGRKTQYF,TGTGCCAGCAGCTTAGGGGGTACTAGCGGGAGAAAGACCCAGTACTTC
.,TRBJ1-1,.,TRBV19,CASSITGRRTEAFF,TGTGCCAGTAGTATTACAGGCAGACGAACTGAAGCTTTCTTT
.,TRBJ2-5,.,TRBV30,CAWSVGGWETQYF,TGTGCCTGGAGTGTAGGGGGTTGGGAGACCCAGTACTTC
once,TRBJ2-7,TRBD1,TRBV5-1,CASRDRSSYEQYF,TGCGCCAGCAGGGACAGGAGCTCCTACGAGCAGTACTTC
.,TRBJ2-7,.,TRBV15,CATSRATRSSEQYF,TGTGCCACCAGCAGAGCGACTAGGTCAAGCGAGCAGTACTTC
.,TRBJ2-1,TRBD2,TRBV29-1,CSVGGTSGRLSQFF,TGCAGCGTGGGAGGGACTAGCGGGAGACTTTCACAGTTCTTC
.,TRBJ2-7,.,TRBV7-8,CASSIYAGSSYEQYF,TGTGCCAGCAGCATTTATGCCGGGTCCTCCTACGAGCAGTACTTC
.,TRBJ2-7,TRBD2,TRBV4-3,CASSRGSGRVNEQYF,TGCGCCAGCAGCCGAGGTAGCGGGAGGGTTAACGAGCAGTACTTC
.,TRBJ1-5,TRBD1,TRBV28,CATRDRVRGNQPQHF,TGTGCCACCCGGGACAGGGTTAGGGGCAATCAGCCCCAGCATTTT
.,TRBJ2-3,.,TRBV27,CASHLSGLPSTDTQYF,TGTGCCAGCCATCTGTCTGGCCTGCCTAGCACAGATACGCAGTATTTT
.,TRBJ1-5,TRBD1,TRBV6-6,CASSRDRVQPQHF,TGTGCCAGCAGCCGAGACAGGGTACAGCCCCAGCATTTT
many,TRBJ1-3,TRBD1,TRBV30,CAWSSKGALGNTIYF,TGTGCCTGGAGTTCCAAGGGGGCGCTTGGAAACACCATATATTTT
.,TRBJ2-1,TRBD1,TRBV9,CASSPRDRERNEQFF,TGTGCCAGCAGCCCCAGGGACAGGGAGAGAAATGAGCAGTTCTTC
.,TRBJ2-7,.,TRBV6-5,CASSRPPGTEQYF,TGTGCCAGCAGCAGACCCCCAGGTACCGAGCAGTACTTC
.,TRBJ1-6,.,TRBV6-5,CASNLGKDSPLHF,TGTGCCAGCAACCTCGGGAAGGATTCACCCCTCCACTTT
.,TRBJ2-7,TRBD1,TRBV29-1,CSVYTGDGYEQYF,TGCAGCGTTTACACAGGGGATGGCTACGAGCAGTACTTC
once,TRBJ2-1,TRBD2,TRBV28,CASRTREGYNEQFF,TGTGCCAGCCGGACGCGGGAGGGTTACAATGAGCAGTTCTTC
.,TRBJ2-1,.,TRBV11-3,CASSNSREQFF,TGTGCCAGCAGCAATAGCAGAGAGCAGTTCTTC
.,TRBJ1-4,TRBD1,TRBV10-3,CAIKEEGQGSDEKLFF,TGTGCCATCAAAGAAGAGGGACAGGGAAGTGATGAAAAACTGTTTTTT
.,TRBJ2-3,TRBD1,TRBV19,CASSIHQGVPDTQYF,TGTGCCAGTAGTATCCACCAGGGGGTCCCAGATACGCAGTATTTT
.,TRBJ2-3,.,TRBV5-1,CASSLGVSTDTQYF,TGCGCCAGCAGCTTGGGAGTTAGCACAGATACGCAGTATTTT
.,TRBJ2-4,.,TRBV19,CASSIRGFPYF,TGTGCCAGTAGTATCAGGGGTTTTCCGTACTTC
.,TRBJ1-6,.,TRBV21-1,CASSQSAKGHNSPLHF,TGTGCCAGCAGTCAAAGTGCCAAGGGGCATAATTCACCCCTCCACTTT
.,TRBJ2-1,.,TRBV19,CASSIAGEDEQFF,TGTGCCAGTAGTATAGCGGGAGAGGATGAGCAGTTCTTC
.,TRBJ2-1,.,TRBV11-2,CASSLLASSYNEQFF,TGTGCCAGCAGCTTACTAGCGTCCTCCTACAATGAGCAGTTCTTC
.,TRBJ1-2,.,TRBV4-3,CASSQGGRANYGYTF,TGCGCCAGCAGCCAAGGAGGCAGGGCTAACTATGGCTACACCTTC
once,TRBJ2-1,.,TRBV28,CASRLLGTLTYNEQFF,TGTGCCAGCAGACTCCTCGGGACTCTAACCTACAATGAGCAGTTCTTC
.,TRBJ2-7,.,TRBV6-1,CASSKEQDLGSLHSYEQYF,TGTGCCAGCAGTAAAGAACAGGATTTGGGTTCATTGCACTCCTACGAGCAGTACTTC
.,TRBJ2-1,TRBD2,TRBV28,CASPPSGIAYNEQFF,TGTGCCAGCCCCCCTAGCGGGATAGCCTACAATGAGCAGTTCTTC
.,TRBJ1-4,.,TRBV9,CASSPRLGSPIEKLLF,TGTGCCAGCAGCCCTCGACTCGGCTCGCCCATTGAAAAACTGCTTTTT
.,TRBJ2-7,.,TRBV25-1,CASSGGTLSYEQYF,TGTGCCAGCAGTGGCGGGACTCTTTCCTACGAGCAGTACTTC
.,TRBJ1-5,.,TRBV12-3/TRBV12-4,CASRLREQPQHF,TGTGCCAGCAGACTCCGGGAACAGCCCCAGCATTTT
.,TRBJ2-7,.,TRBV21-1,CASSSWGREHEQYF,TGTGCCAGCAGCTCCTGGGGCAGGGAACACGAGCAGTACTTC
.,TRBJ1-1,.,TRBV28,CASSRENTEAFF,TGTGCCAGTAGCAGGGAGAACACTGAAGCTTTCTTT
.,TRBJ2-1,.,TRBV6-2/TRBV6-3,CASSYRGESSYNEQFF,TGTGCCAGCAGTTACCGCGGGGAGAGCTCCTACAATGAGCAGTTCTTC
.,TRBJ2-3,.,TRBV19,CASSIGGGAGTDTQYF,TGTGCCAGTAGTATAGGGGGCGGGGCTGGCACAGATACGCAGTATTTT
.,TRBJ2-5,.,TRBV27,CASSLSRSAGRETQYF,TGTGCCAGCAGTTTATCGCGTTCGGCAGGGCGGGAGACCCAGTACTTC
.,TRBJ1-2,TRBD1,TRBV24-1,CATSDAGTGYGYTF,TGTGCCACCAGTGATGCCGGGACAGGTTATGGCTACACCTTC